The rows below give T cell receptor beta chains drawn from one sample of a study of Graves' ophthalmopathy and Graves' hyperthyroidism. TCRdb analysed the multiplex PCR reads with MiXCR anew, one entry per CDR3 protein. The sample carries under 200,000 distinct CDR3 sequences, 30% to 45% recorded once. Sequenced input: peripheral blood. The source of these receptors is a woman between 35 and 50 years old with Graves' ophthalmopathy. CDR3s include the opening cysteine and the closing phenylalanine or tryptophan. D genes are given only for firm matches. Clone size is not always given. Where it is, it says once, few, many or a class for expanded clones.

j_call d_call clone_size v_call cdr3_aa cdr3_nt
TRBJ2-2 NA many TRBV7-9 CASSLVIGDTGELFF TGTGCCAGCAGCTTAGTGATCGGGGACACCGGGGAGCTGTTTTTT
TRBJ1-1 NA many TRBV19 CASSIGPGTEAFF TGTGCCAGTAGTATTGGGCCGGGAACTGAAGCTTTCTTT
TRBJ1-1 NA many TRBV5-6 CASSRSATEAFF TGTGCCAGCAGTAGAAGCGCCACTGAAGCTTTCTTT
TRBJ2-7 NA many TRBV6-2/TRBV6-3 CASSYYWGQGTTLKEEQYF TGTGCCAGCAGTTACTACTGGGGGCAGGGGACAACTCTCAAGGAAGAGCAGTACTTC
TRBJ2-7 TRBD2 NA TRBV7-3 CASTILAGPYEQYF TGTGCCAGCACTATACTAGCGGGACCGTACGAGCAGTACTTC
TRBJ2-7 NA NA TRBV7-8 CASSPPGNEQYF TGTGCCAGCAGCCCCCCCGGGAACGAGCAGTACTTC
TRBJ1-5 TRBD1 once TRBV6-1 CASKGQINQPQHF TGTGCCAGCAAGGGACAGATCAATCAGCCCCAGCATTTT
TRBJ2-7 NA NA TRBV28 CASSYWGIYEQYF TGTGCCAGCAGTTACTGGGGGATTTACGAGCAGTACTTC
TRBJ2-7 TRBD2 NA TRBV7-2 CASSVGLAGAFKYF TGTGCCAGCAGCGTGGGACTAGCGGGAGCGTTTAAGTACTTC
TRBJ2-5 NA many TRBV6-1 CASSDGGASTETQYF TGTGCCAGCAGTGACGGAGGGGCCTCCACGGAGACCCAGTACTTC
TRBJ2-7 NA NA TRBV6-1 CASKGSGSYEQYF TGTGCCAGCAAGGGCTCCGGGAGCTACGAGCAGTACTTC
TRBJ2-2 NA many TRBV12-3/TRBV12-4 CASSLARIQAGELFF TGTGCCAGCAGTTTAGCGAGGATTCAGGCCGGGGAGCTGTTTTTT
TRBJ2-7 TRBD1 many TRBV6-2/TRBV6-3 CASSYPRDSIYEQYF TGTGCCAGCAGTTACCCTCGGGACAGTATTTACGAGCAGTACTTC
TRBJ1-5 NA NA TRBV6-1 CASSDDNYNQPQHF TGTGCCAGCAGTGACGACAATTACAATCAGCCCCAGCATTTT
TRBJ2-2 NA NA TRBV12-5 CASGQGLYTGELFF TGTGCTAGTGGGCAGGGACTCTACACCGGGGAGCTGTTTTTT